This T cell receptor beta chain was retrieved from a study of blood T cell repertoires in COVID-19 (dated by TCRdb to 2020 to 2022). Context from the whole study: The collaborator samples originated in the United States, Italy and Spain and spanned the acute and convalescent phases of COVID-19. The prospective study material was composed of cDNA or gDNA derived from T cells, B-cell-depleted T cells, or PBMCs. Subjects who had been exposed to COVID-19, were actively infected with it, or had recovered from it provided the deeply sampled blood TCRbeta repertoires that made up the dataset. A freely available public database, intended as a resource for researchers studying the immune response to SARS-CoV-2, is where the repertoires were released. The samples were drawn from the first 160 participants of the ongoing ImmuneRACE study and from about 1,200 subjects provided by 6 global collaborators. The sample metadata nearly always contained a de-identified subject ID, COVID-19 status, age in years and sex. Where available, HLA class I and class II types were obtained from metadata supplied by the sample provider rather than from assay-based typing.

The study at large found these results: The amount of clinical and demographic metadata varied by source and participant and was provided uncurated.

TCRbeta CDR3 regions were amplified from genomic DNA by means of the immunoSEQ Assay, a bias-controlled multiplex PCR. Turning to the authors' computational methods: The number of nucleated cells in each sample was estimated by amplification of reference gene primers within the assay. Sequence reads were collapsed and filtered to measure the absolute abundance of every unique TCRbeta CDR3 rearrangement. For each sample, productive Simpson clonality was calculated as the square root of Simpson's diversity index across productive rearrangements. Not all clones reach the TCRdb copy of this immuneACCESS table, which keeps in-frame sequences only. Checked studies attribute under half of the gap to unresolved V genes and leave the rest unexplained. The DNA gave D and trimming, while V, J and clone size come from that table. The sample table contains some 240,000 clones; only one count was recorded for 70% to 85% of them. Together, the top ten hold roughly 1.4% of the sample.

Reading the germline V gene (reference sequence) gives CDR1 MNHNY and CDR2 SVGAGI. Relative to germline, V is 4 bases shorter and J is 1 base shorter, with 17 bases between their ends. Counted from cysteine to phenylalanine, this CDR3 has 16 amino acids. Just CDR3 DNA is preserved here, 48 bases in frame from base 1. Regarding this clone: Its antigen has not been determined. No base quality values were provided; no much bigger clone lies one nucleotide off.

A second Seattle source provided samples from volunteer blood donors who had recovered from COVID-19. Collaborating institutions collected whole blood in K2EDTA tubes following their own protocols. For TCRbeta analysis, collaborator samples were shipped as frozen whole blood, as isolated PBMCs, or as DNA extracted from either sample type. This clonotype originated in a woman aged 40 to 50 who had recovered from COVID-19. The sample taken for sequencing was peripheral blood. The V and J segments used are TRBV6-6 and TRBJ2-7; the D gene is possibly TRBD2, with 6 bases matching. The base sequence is TGTGCCAGCAGTTCCAAGCTTCTGGGACTGTCCTACGAGCAGTACTTC. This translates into CASSSKLLGLSYEQYF.